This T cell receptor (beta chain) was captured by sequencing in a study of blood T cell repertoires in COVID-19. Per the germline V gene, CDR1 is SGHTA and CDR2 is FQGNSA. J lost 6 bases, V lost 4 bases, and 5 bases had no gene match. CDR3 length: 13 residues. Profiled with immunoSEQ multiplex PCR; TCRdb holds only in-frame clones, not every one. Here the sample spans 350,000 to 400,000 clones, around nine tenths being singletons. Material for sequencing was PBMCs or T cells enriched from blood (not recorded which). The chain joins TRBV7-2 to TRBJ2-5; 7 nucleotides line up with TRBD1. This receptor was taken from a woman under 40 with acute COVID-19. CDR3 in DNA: TGTGCCAGCAGCTCCAGACAGGGACAGACCCAGTACTTC. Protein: CASSSRQGQTQYF.